This TCR beta chain emerged from a study of graft-versus-host responses after intestinal transplantation. Study in general: Among the recipients, transplants were multivisceral, liver-intestinal, or isolated intestinal.

V lost 5 bases, J lost 1 base, and 5 bases stayed unmatched. Germline CDR1 and CDR2: MNHEY and SVGAGI. The length of the CDR3 is 15 residues. Sequencing used immunoSEQ multiplex PCR; TCRdb keeps in-frame clones, though not all of them. Of some 130,000 clones listed, roughly 96% are singletons. About this clone itself: Its antigen is not identified.

The receptor was isolated from a human donor who received an intestinal transplant. The rearrangement uses TRBV6-5 and TRBJ2-7; the match to TRBD1 covers 10 bases. The sample was unstimulated CD8+ T cells sorted from spleen or lymph node cells, taken before intestinal transplant. In DNA form, the CDR3 reads TGTGCCAGCAGTCAGGGACAGGGGCTTTCCTACGAGCAGTACTTC. It translates to CASSQGQGLSYEQYF.